The source of this T cell receptor beta chain is a study of long-term antiretroviral therapy in people with HIV. Whole-study findings and limits: Post-treatment diversity went higher with ART but stayed below transplant donor controls. Researchers lacked any data on ART adherence, viral resistance or therapy changes. It was observed that HIV repertoires exhibited narrower CDR3 length ranges than controls.

CDR3 size: 11 residues. The V gene lost 8 bases and the J gene lost 8 bases, with 12 bases spanning the gap. A note on this clone: Its antigen remains unknown.

Cryopreserved PBMC numbered about 1-10 million per sample before DNA extraction. Survey-level resolution applied to immunoSEQ assay v3.0. Method: immunoSEQ multiplex PCR; TCRdb's copy keeps in-frame clones and lacks some. The table has about 34,000 clones, approximately 95% seen once; the top ten hold approximately 3.7%. The TCR was taken from a woman in her fifties or sixties with HIV. The material sequenced was unsorted PBMCs, taken 5.1 years after starting antiretroviral therapy. The chain couples TRBV23-1 to TRBJ1-1, with D hard to call. TRBV23-1 counts as an open reading frame of uncertain function. CDR3: CASSWAGEAFF. For the CDR3, the DNA is TGCGCCAGCTCATGGGCAGGAGAAGCTTTCTTT.